Below are 18 T cell receptor beta chains sequenced from a single sample in a study of T cells after yellow fever vaccination. TCRdb used MiXCR to reprocess the 5' RACE reads, holding one entry per CDR3 protein. The sample contains under 400,000 distinct CDR3 sequences, around a tenth of which appear only once. This specimen consisted of PBMCs, obtained on the day of the first yellow fever vaccination. These receptor sequences come from a man aged 18 to 30 who received the YFV17D yellow fever vaccine.

This CDR3 is CASEGGNYGYTF. The CDR3 DNA reads TGTGCCAGCGAGGGCGGCAACTATGGCTACACCTTC. The chain uses TRBV6-2 or TRBV6-3 and TRBJ1-2; no definite D call. The CDR3 contains 12 residues. The V and J ends lost 8 bases and 2 bases respectively, with 9 bases between them. Germline V CDR1 and CDR2: MNHEY, SVGEGT.

The V call is TRBV7-2, the J call TRBJ1-6; tentative D call: TRBD1 (5 bases). Germline-derived CDR1 and CDR2 are SGHTA and FQGNSA. This CDR3 comprises 16 residues. V lost 3 bases and J lost 12, with 21 bases in between. The CDR3 here is CASSFYRGDPIRPLHF. The CDR3 DNA sequence: TGTGCCAGCAGCTTCTACCGGGGGGATCCTATAAGACCCCTCCACTTT. The variable domain in full, with the rest retrieved from reference TRBV7-2 and TRBJ1-6, is GAGVSQSPSNKVTEKGKDVELRCDPISGHTALYWYRQSLGQGLEFLIYFQGNSAPDKSGLPSDRFSAERTGGSVSTLTIQRTQQEDSAVYLCASSFYRGDPIRPLHFGNGTRLTVT.

V and J are TRBV27 and TRBJ1-1, with D unresolved. The CDR3 is 15 amino acids. Germline V gene data show CDR1 as MNHEY and CDR2 as SMNVEV (reference sequence). With 2 bases removed from V and 2 bases from J, the gap between germline ends came to 12 bases. The CDR3 sequence: CASSLIGQPNTEAFF. CDR3 sequence (DNA): TGTGCCAGCAGTTTAATAGGGCAGCCTAACACTGAAGCTTTCTTT.

The chain recombines TRBV7-6 with TRBJ2-2; the match to TRBD2 covers 10 bases. The V segment lost 2 bases and the J segment 6 bases; nucleotides outside the gene matches: 3. The germline gives CDR1 SGHVS, CDR2 FNYEAQ. This CDR3 is built from 15 residues. The CDR3 here is CASSLPSGGSGELFF. In nucleotides, the CDR3 is TGTGCCAGCAGCTTACCTAGCGGGGGATCCGGGGAGCTGTTTTTT.

The CDR3 loop is CATQTGALYGYTF. CDR3 DNA: TGTGCCACGCAGACGGGGGCCCTCTATGGCTACACCTTC. The chain links TRBV10-3 to TRBJ1-2, with D possibly being TRBD1 (6 bases). The germline V gene encodes CDR1 ENHRY and CDR2 SYGVKD. The CDR3 length is 13 residues. Trimming shortened V by 10 bases and J by 4 bases, and 16 bases separated the two germline ends.

The rearrangement joins TRBV7-2 to TRBJ1-6; D remains unclear. This CDR3 spans 15 amino acids. V was trimmed by 0 bases and J by 10 bases, leaving 13 bases between them. The germline V gene encodes CDR1 SGHTA and CDR2 FQGNSA. The DNA of the CDR3 is TGTGCCAGCAGCTTAGCCGGCCGGTACGGCTCACCCCTCCACTTT. Translation gives CASSLAGRYGSPLHF.

J is TRBJ1-3 and V is TRBV5-1; D remains unclear. Trimming cost V 0 bases and J 4 bases, with 11 bases left between them. Germline CDR1 reads SGHRS; CDR2 reads YFSETQ. The CDR3 length is 15 residues. CDR3 nucleotides: TGCGCCAGCAGCTTGGACGAGTTGGTGGGAAACACCATATATTTT. It translates to CASSLDELVGNTIYF.

In this sample, this clonotype turned up many times. The J gene is TRBJ2-2, the V gene TRBV10-3; 12 bases match TRBD2. Germline assignment: CDR1 ENHRY and CDR2 SYGVKD. The length of the CDR3 is 15 residues. The V and J ends lost 11 bases and 6 bases, in that order; junction bases with no gene match: 10. The DNA of the CDR3 is TGTGCCTCAAACCCCCTAGCGGGGGGGTCCGGGGAGCTGTTTTTT. Translated, it gives CASNPLAGGSGELFF.

This clonotype was recorded a few times. The chain has TRBV7-6 and TRBJ2-5; 11 bases map to TRBD2. The CDR3 is 15 amino acids. Trimming cost V 7 bases and J 4 bases; bases outside gene matches: 8. The V gene's germline CDR1 is SGHVS and CDR2 FNYEAQ. The CDR3 loop is CASISGGGFRETQYF. The CDR3 DNA reads as TGTGCCAGCATTAGCGGGGGGGGTTTTCGAGAGACCCAGTACTTC.

The V call is TRBV30, the J call TRBJ2-3, with TRBD2 matching over 10 bases. The germline V gene has CDR1 GTSNPN and CDR2 SVGIG (reference sequence). This CDR3 region has 12 residues. V gave up 6 bases and J gave up 6 bases; unmatched junction bases: 3. The DNA for the CDR3 is TGTGCCTGCGAGCGGGGGGGGGATACGCAGTATTTT. Its translation: CACERGGDTQYF.

The chain links TRBV5-1 to TRBJ2-3, with a weak D call TRBD1 (6 bases). The germline V gene has CDR1 SGHRS and CDR2 YFSETQ. Trimming removed 4 bases at V and 0 bases at J, with 12 bases between. CDR3 size: 15 residues. The CDR3 protein is CASSPVGASTDTQYF. CDR3 DNA: TGCGCCAGCAGCCCGGTGGGGGCGAGCACAGATACGCAGTATTTT.

This clonotype was seen only a few times. V gene TRBV12-3 or TRBV12-4 combines with J gene TRBJ2-2; possibly TRBD1 for D (6 bases). This CDR3 comprises 15 residues. V gave up 2 bases and J gave up 1 base, with 8 bases separating them. Here the CDR3 reads CASSLWGQNTGELFF. The CDR3 coding sequence is TGTGCCAGCAGTTTATGGGGACAGAACACCGGGGAGCTGTTTTTT.

V and J are TRBV24-1 and TRBJ2-5; D possibly uses TRBD1 or TRBD2 (5 bases each). CDR1 and CDR2 from the germline V gene are KGHDR and SFDVKD. The CDR3 covers 14 residues. Between the trimmed V and J ends, which lost 4 bases and 0 bases, there was a span of 8 bases. Here the CDR3 reads CATSDWGHQETQYF. CDR3 in DNA: TGTGCCACCAGTGACTGGGGACACCAAGAGACCCAGTACTTC.

The chain recombines TRBV11-2 with TRBJ1-4, with D hard to call. This CDR3 has 12 residues. Germline CDR1 and CDR2: SGHAT and FQNNGV. V was cut by 2 bases and J by 4 bases, with 2 bases left in between. The DNA of the CDR3 is TGTGCCAGCAGCTTACTTAATGAAAAACTGTTTTTT. Its translation is CASSLLNEKLFF.

The gene calls are TRBV20-1 and TRBJ2-5, with 10 nucleotides matching TRBD2. After removal of 5 bases from V and 3 bases from J, the junction contained 9 bases not matched to a gene. CDR3 length equals 15 residues. Per germline, CDR1 DFQATT and CDR2 SNEGSKA (reference sequence). The CDR3 loop is CSAGIAGGPEETQYF. CDR3 coding DNA: TGCAGTGCTGGAATAGCGGGGGGCCCGGAAGAGACCCAGTACTTC.

This rearrangement joins TRBV29-1 to TRBJ2-5, with D perhaps being TRBD1 or TRBD2 (6 bases each). The CDR3 is 14 amino acids. V lost 4 bases and J 4 bases, leaving 16 bases between the germline ends. CDR1 is SQVTM, CDR2 ANQGSEA, per germline. The chain's CDR3 is CSVVFGGRGETQYF. For the CDR3, the DNA is TGCAGCGTTGTCTTCGGGGGCAGAGGAGAGACCCAGTACTTC.

This clonotype appeared once. This chain joins TRBV3-1 and TRBJ2-4; TRBD1 might be the D (6 bases). This CDR3 has 18 amino acids. Germline CDR1 and CDR2: LGHDT and YNNKEL (reference sequence). V lost 1 base and J 0 bases, leaving 16 bases between the germline ends. CDR3 in DNA: TGTGCCAGCAGCCAAGGCAGGGGCCGGTCGCTAGCCAAAAACATTCAGTACTTC. The encoded protein is CASSQGRGRSLAKNIQYF.

The genes are TRBV7-8 and TRBJ2-1; D is unresolved. Trimming cost V 7 bases and J 4 bases, with 11 bases left between them. The CDR3 contains 13 residues. The germline CDR1 and CDR2 sequences are SGHVS and FQNEAQ. CDR3 bases: TGTGCCAGCACACGGACCACTTACAATGAGCAGTTCTTC. The encoded protein is CASTRTTYNEQFF.